The table lists the clone carrying this T cell receptor (beta chain) with a few counts. Antigen: not known. Documented time point: week 47, end of study. Topical imiquimod accompanied each vaccine dose, which consisted of 300 ug of mutant IDH1 20-mer peptide. This specimen comes from a study of a mutant IDH1 vaccine in newly diagnosed glioma. Regarding the study as a whole: Patients showed vaccine-induced immune responses at a rate of 80% to 95%.

The V gene's germline CDR1 is MNHNY and CDR2 SVGAGI (reference sequence). The CDR3 is made up of 13 amino acids. Trimming removed 6 bases from V and 1 base from J, with 9 bases in between. TCRdb keeps only in-frame clones here, not all; method: immunoSEQ multiplex PCR. This sample yields 50,000 to 55,000 clones, of which less than 70% are seen a single time; about 5% belongs to the top ten. The source is a man aged 35 to 55 with glioma. Some clones in this sample may be carry-over from other donors' samples. The chain employs TRBV6-6 and TRBJ1-1; unclear D gene. Sequencing used peripheral blood mononuclear cells (PBMCs), obtained from a glioma patient whose treatment included an IDH1 peptide vaccine. CDR3: CASSQITNTEAFF. The CDR3 nucleotides are TGTGCCAGCAGCCAGATTACGAACACTGAAGCTTTCTTT.